The 25 T cell receptor beta chains given below trace back to one sample, sequenced in a study of T-cell reconstitution after alpha-beta-depleted transplantation in children (TCRdb year 2016). Library preparation employed PCR. The run used an Illumina HiSeq 2500. To normalize quantification of the TCRbeta repertoire, the TCR libraries were built with molecular barcoding that relied on unique molecular identifiers. The public reads were run again by TCRdb, first through fastp at Q25 and then through MiXCR, and only productive beta chains were kept. When rows share a CDR3 protein, they turn into one entry using the most common DNA and genes. Counted in this sample were about 400,000 distinct CDR3 sequences; roughly 15% of them appeared once. The leading ten clones occupy 29% of the sample. The treatment or condition label here, explained by the study, means: allogeneic hematopoietic cell transplantation with graft depleted of TCRalphabeta T cells and CD19 B cells.

The sequencing used PBMCs, mostly from graft donor cells, collected 360 days after TCRalphabeta/CD19-depleted stem cell transplant. Receptor source: a boy in the first two years of life who had a stem cell transplant for Wiskott-Aldrich syndrome, so the T cells may come from the graft donor.

V is TRBV2 and J is TRBJ2-5; perhaps TRBD2 as D (5 bases). Germline CDR1 is SNHLY and CDR2 is FYNNEI. The CDR3 extends over 14 amino acids. V lost 3 bases and J lost 5, with 13 bases in between. CDR3 in amino acids: CASSDAWVAETQYF. The CDR3 DNA sequence: TGTGCCAGCAGTGATGCCTGGGTAGCGGAGACCCAGTACTTC.

The chain combines TRBV10-3 with TRBJ2-1; no definite D call. From germline, CDR1 is ENHRY and CDR2 SYGVKD. This CDR3 contains 14 residues. The V end was cut by 6 bases, the J end by 1 base, with 10 bases between. CDR3 residues: CAIRAHVSYNEQFF. As DNA, the CDR3 is TGTGCCATCAGAGCCCACGTTTCCTACAATGAGCAGTTCTTC.

The chain links TRBV11-2 to TRBJ2-3; TRBD2 agrees at 7 bases. J gave up 2 bases and V 5 bases, and 16 bases lay outside the gene matches. This CDR3 spans 18 amino acids. Germline V gene data show CDR1 as SGHAT and CDR2 as FQNNGV. The CDR3 region has the DNA TGTGCCAGCAGCCCCTTTCGGAAGCGGGGTGGGATCACAGATACGCAGTATTTT. This codes for CASSPFRKRGGITDTQYF.

This clonotype has a handful of counts. The chain carries TRBV10-3 and TRBJ1-5; D not certain. CDR3 length: 15 residues. The germline CDR1 and CDR2 sequences are ENHRY and SYGVKD. V lost 3 bases to trimming and J lost 6 bases, with 15 bases between them. CDR3 DNA sequence: TGTGCCATCAGTGAATTGGGGTGGGAAGGTCAGCCCCAGCATTTT. Its protein product is CAISELGWEGQPQHF.

This clonotype has just a few counts. The DNA of the CDR3 is TGTGCCAGCAGCCCCTGGACTAGCGTATCAGATACGCAGTATTTT. This encodes CASSPWTSVSDTQYF. The chain joins TRBV7-2 to TRBJ2-3, with TRBD2 identical over 9 bases. The CDR3 has 15 amino acids. Per the germline V gene, CDR1 is SGHTA and CDR2 is FQGNSA. Trimming cost V 5 bases and J 4 bases; bases outside gene matches: 7.

This chain uses TRBV2 with TRBJ2-7; tentatively, D is TRBD1 (8 bases). The length of the CDR3 is 14 residues. Between the trimmed V and J ends, which lost 6 bases and 3 bases, there was a span of 15 bases. Germline CDR1 reads SNHLY; CDR2 reads FYNNEI. The CDR3: CASRTTGGGYEQYF. The CDR3 DNA reads TGTGCCAGCAGGACTACAGGGGGGGGCTACGAGCAGTACTTC.

This sequence joins TRBV7-9 and TRBJ2-1, with D hard to call. CDR3 length equals 12 residues. In germline, CDR1 is SEHNR, CDR2 FQNEAQ (reference sequence). V was clipped by 4 bases and J by 9 bases, with 10 bases between them. CDR3 DNA: TGTGCCAGCAGCTCTAACCTAGGTGAGCAGTTCTTC. It encodes CASSSNLGEQFF.

The chain links TRBV4-1 to TRBJ1-4, with D unresolved. Germline-derived CDR1 and CDR2 are MGHRA and YSYEKL. The length of the CDR3 is 16 residues. Trimming pared 4 bases from V and 0 bases from J, leaving 12 bases between. The chain's CDR3 is CASSLRQRATNEKLFF. CDR3 bases: TGCGCCAGCAGCCTCCGCCAGCGGGCAACTAATGAAAAACTGTTTTTT.

This clonotype was observed a handful of times. The chain combines TRBV7-2 with TRBJ2-7, with D perhaps given as TRBD1 or TRBD2 (6 bases each). Trimming left V 3 bases short and J 4 bases short, with 13 bases between. This CDR3 has 14 amino acids. Germline CDR1 reads SGHTA; CDR2 reads FQGNSA. CDR3 amino acids: CASSFGGGGYEQYF. The CDR3 region has the DNA TGTGCCAGCAGCTTCGGGGGCGGCGGGTACGAGCAGTACTTC.

The V gene is TRBV5-5, the J gene TRBJ2-1, with D perhaps matching TRBD1 or TRBD2 (5 bases each). Trimming pared 0 bases from V and 0 bases from J, leaving 13 bases between. Per the germline V gene, CDR1 is SGHKS and CDR2 is YYEKEE (reference sequence). This CDR3 is 17 amino acids long. This CDR3 is CASSLEGRIASYNEQFF. The DNA for the CDR3 is TGTGCCAGCAGCTTGGAGGGACGGATTGCCTCCTACAATGAGCAGTTCTTC.

This clonotype was detected a few times. The V and J genes are TRBV7-9 and TRBJ2-1, with 8 nucleotides matching TRBD2. The trim removed 5 bases at V and 3 bases at J, leaving 3 bases unmatched. CDR1 is SEHNR and CDR2 is FQNEAQ in the germline V gene (reference sequence). This CDR3 is 14 amino acids long. CDR3 sequence (DNA): TGTGCCAGCAGCCGGAGCGGGAGCTACAATGAGCAGTTCTTC. It is translated as CASSRSGSYNEQFF.

The count of this clonotype is one. The rearrangement joins TRBV7-9 to TRBJ2-3; unclear D gene. There are 14 residues in the CDR3. V was clipped by 9 bases and J by 2 bases, with 15 bases between them. From germline, CDR1 is SEHNR and CDR2 FQNEAQ (reference sequence). The CDR3 DNA reads as TGTGCCAGTCTCCCTCAGGTTCTCACAGATACGCAGTATTTT. Protein: CASLPQVLTDTQYF. The variable domain in full, with the rest retrieved from reference TRBV7-9 and TRBJ2-3, is DTGVSQNPRHKITKRGQNVTFRCDPISEHNRLYWYRQTLGQGPEFLTYFQNEAQLEKSRLLSDRFSAERPKGSFSTLEIQRTEQGDSAMYLCASLPQVLTDTQYFGPGTRLTVL.

This rearrangement joins TRBV18 to TRBJ2-7, with 8 bases lining up with TRBD1. The CDR3 is 13 residues long. With V trimmed by 3 bases and J by 5 bases, 3 bases remained unmatched. Germline values: CDR1 KGHSH, CDR2 LQKENI. The CDR3 DNA sequence: TGTGCCAGCTCACCGGGACAGGTCGACGAGCAGTACTTC. Translating gives CASSPGQVDEQYF.

This clonotype occurred a few times. The V and J genes are TRBV29-1 and TRBJ2-5; D tentatively reads TRBD1 or TRBD2 (7 bases each). The CDR3 has 14 residues. Deletions cut 3 bases from V and 5 bases from J, with 16 bases between. Germline-derived CDR1 and CDR2 are SQVTM and ANQGSEA. This CDR3 reads CSVDLGGGGETQYF. As DNA, the CDR3 is TGCAGCGTTGATCTCGGGGGAGGGGGCGAGACCCAGTACTTC.

This clonotype occurred a few times. This rearrangement joins TRBV28 to TRBJ2-3; the D gene is possibly TRBD1 (6 bases). The V end lost 8 bases, the J end lost 3 bases, and 18 bases lay between the germline ends. The germline gives CDR1 MDHEN, CDR2 SYDVKM. There are 15 residues in the CDR3. CDR3 protein: CASGWGPFPTDTQYF. The DNA of the CDR3 is TGTGCCAGCGGTTGGGGGCCCTTCCCGACAGATACGCAGTATTTT.

This clonotype was picked up a small number of times. The chain uses TRBV6-2 or TRBV6-3 and TRBJ2-1; 11 bases are shared with TRBD2. Germline CDR1 is MNHEY and CDR2 is SVGEGT. The CDR3 has 15 amino acids. The trim removed 2 bases at V and 6 bases at J, leaving 3 bases unmatched. The CDR3 loop reads CASSYPSGRPNEQFF. As DNA, the CDR3 is TGTGCCAGCAGTTACCCTAGCGGGAGGCCCAATGAGCAGTTCTTC.

The gene calls are TRBV27 and TRBJ2-7, with D possibly matching TRBD1 (5 bases). From germline, CDR1 is MNHEY and CDR2 SMNVEV (reference sequence). There are 16 residues in the CDR3. The germline V and J ends were trimmed by 0 bases and 5 bases, with 17 bases remaining between them. Written as DNA, the CDR3 is TGTGCCAGCAGTTTATCCTACCTCCCCAAGGGGCACGAGCAGTACTTC. Protein product: CASSLSYLPKGHEQYF.

The chain carries TRBV11-2 and TRBJ2-7; a possible D gene is TRBD1 (5 bases). Germline V CDR1 and CDR2: SGHAT, FQNNGV. Trimming stripped 4 bases from V and 2 bases from J, with 15 bases between. This CDR3 region has 15 residues. The CDR3, as DNA: TGTGCCAGCAGCTCCGAGGTTGGGGCGACCTACGAGCAGTACTTC. Translation gives CASSSEVGATYEQYF.

This clonotype was seen only a few times. The chain uses TRBV11-3 and TRBJ2-4, with D unresolved. Germline V gene lookup returns CDR1 SGHNT and CDR2 YENEEA. Deletions cut 5 bases from V and 5 bases from J, with 13 bases between. The CDR3 consists of 14 residues. The CDR3 region is CASSPRSGENIQYF. The CDR3 bases are TGTGCCAGCAGCCCCCGGAGTGGGGAAAACATTCAGTACTTC.

The rearrangement joins TRBV7-2 to TRBJ2-1; D may be TRBD1 (6 bases). This CDR3 is built from 15 residues. V lost 1 base to trimming and J lost 6 bases, with 13 bases between them. Germline CDR1 reads SGHTA; CDR2 reads FQGNSA. The CDR3 protein is CASSLGGRGGNEQFF. The CDR3 nucleotides read TGTGCCAGCAGCTTAGGGGGCAGGGGTGGCAATGAGCAGTTCTTC.

This clonotype turned up a few times. The chain employs TRBV18 and TRBJ2-5; 8 nucleotides align to TRBD1. Germline V CDR1 and CDR2: KGHSH, LQKENI. The V and J ends lost 5 bases and 6 bases, in that order; junction bases with no gene match: 14. There are 16 residues in the CDR3. DNA for the CDR3: TGTGCCAGCTCAAAAAACGCCCGGACAGGGAAACAGACCCAGTACTTC. Residues: CASSKNARTGKQTQYF.

The CDR3 DNA follows: TGCGCCAGCAGCCAAGTTATAGGGGGGCTAGCGGAGATCGGGGAGCTGTTTTTT. This translates into CASSQVIGGLAEIGELFF. The chain uses TRBV4-3 and TRBJ2-2; D might be TRBD2 (7 bases). V dropped 1 base and J dropped 7 bases, with 22 bases sitting between them. The CDR3 sequence is 18 residues long. Germline CDR1 is LGHNA and CDR2 is YSLEER.

There are a few counts of this clonotype. CDR3 nucleotide sequence: TGTGCTAGTGGTAAATGGACAGGGGGGGCTTCTTACGGTACCTATGGCTACACCTTC. This codes for CASGKWTGGASYGTYGYTF. This chain links TRBV12-5 with TRBJ1-2, with TRBD1 matching over 10 bases. Germline V gene sequence: CDR1 LGHNT, CDR2 FRNRAP. The CDR3 is 19 amino acids. Trimming cost V 5 bases and J 4 bases; bases outside gene matches: 19.

In regard to this clonotype: The junction departs from the called germline gene at one end, perhaps through a read error. This sequence joins TRBV11-2 and TRBJ2-2; the D gene is possibly TRBD2 (5 bases). This CDR3 region has 15 residues. Germline V gene sequence: CDR1 SGHAT, CDR2 FQNNGV. The CDR3 DNA is TGTGCCAGCAGCTTAGGACGAACGAACACCGGGAAGCTGTTTTTT. Protein product: CASSLGRTNTGKLFF. The full variable domain, rest sourced from reference TRBV11-2 and TRBJ2-2, is EAGVAQSPRYKIIEKRQSVAFWCNPISGHATLYWYQQILGQGPKLLIQFQNNGVVDDSQLPKDRFSAERLKGVDSTLKIQPAKLEDSAVYLCASSLGRTNTGKLFFGEGSRLTVL.

This chain links TRBV4-1 with TRBJ1-5; the D is unclear. The CDR3 length is 16 residues. Germline loops: CDR1 MGHRA, CDR2 YSYEKL. V was trimmed by 0 bases and J by 0 bases, leaving 9 bases between them. The CDR3 loop reads CASSQDHSFSNQPQHF. The CDR3 DNA follows: TGCGCCAGCAGCCAAGATCATAGCTTTAGCAATCAGCCCCAGCATTTT.